This TCR beta chain came from a study of cytomegalovirus exposure and HLA in healthy donors. Study at large: In a previous analysis, more than 90 million unique TCR beta sequences were found from approximately 180 million T cells. The study's findings and limits: Cytomegalovirus association was assigned to around 150 TCR beta chains.

In the case of this clone: Its antigen is undetermined.

Likely unrecorded immune exposures existed in these nominally healthy donors. The PCR had 60 Vbeta and 13 Jbeta primers. As processed by the authors: The count from a later analysis was roughly 80 million unique TCR beta chains, some 10 million of them shared. The table came from immunoSEQ multiplex PCR; TCRdb's copy has only in-frame clones and leaves some out. V and J calls plus clone size are reproduced from that table; the DNA served to infer D and trimming. The profile shows around 200,000 clones, about three quarters of them singletons. The sample consisted of PBMCs. This TCR derives from a man between 18 and 29 years old in good health and CMV-seronegative.

The CDR3 is CASQIAWNTGELFF. In DNA form, the CDR3 reads TGTGCCAGCCAGATTGCTTGGAACACCGGGGAGCTGTTTTTT. The chain combines TRBV5-8 with TRBJ2-2; D is unclear. V dropped 7 bases and J dropped 1 base, with 11 bases sitting between them. Per the germline V gene, CDR1 is SGHTS and CDR2 is YDEGEE. The CDR3 is 14 residues long.